These 11 T cell receptor beta chains were all obtained from the same sample, sequenced in a study of CD8+ T cells in alopecia areata. Noted treatment: oral pan-JAK inhibitor, 5-10 mg twice daily. Extraction of RNA preceded its reverse transcription into cDNA, which served as the sequencing template. Assay used: immunoSEQ multiplex PCR; TCRdb lists only in-frame clones, some missing. Of roughly 120,000 clones listed, about 50% were seen once; the top ten hold about 0.5%. This specimen was CD4+ T cells sorted from blood, taken at week 4, from a patient treated with tofacitinib. The receptors shown here come from a human donor with alopecia areata.

The chain recombines TRBV7-6 with TRBJ2-7, with D perhaps matching TRBD2 (5 bases). The CDR3 consists of 15 residues. The germline V gene encodes CDR1 SGHVS and CDR2 FNYEAQ. V lost 5 bases, J lost 2 bases, and 16 bases lay in between. CDR3 amino acids: CASSHNPTGTYEQYF. CDR3 nucleotide sequence: TGTGCCAGCAGCCATAACCCGACGGGGACCTACGAGCAGTACTTC.

The rearrangement links TRBV29-1 to TRBJ2-5; D unresolved. The CDR3 has 10 residues. The V gene lost 7 bases and the J gene lost 5 bases, with 8 bases spanning the gap. Germline assignment: CDR1 SQVTM and CDR2 ANQGSEA. CDR3 amino acids: CSGGSETQYF. CDR3 nucleotides: TGCAGCGGCGGAAGTGAGACCCAGTACTTC.

This clone was observed a handful of times. V gene TRBV7-2 combines with J gene TRBJ2-7; D is unresolved. V was clipped by 4 bases and J by 2 bases, with 15 bases between them. The V gene's germline CDR1 is SGHTA and CDR2 FQGNSA. The CDR3 has 15 amino acids. CDR3 region: CASSSDPKLPYEQYF. The CDR3 DNA follows: TGTGCCAGCAGCTCGGACCCGAAACTTCCCTACGAGCAGTACTTC.

This clone was seen only a few times. The V and J genes are TRBV14 and TRBJ2-5; 10 bases are shared with TRBD1. Trimming cost V 4 bases and J 5 bases; bases outside gene matches: 13. Germline assignment: CDR1 SGHDN and CDR2 FVKESK. This CDR3 is 17 amino acids long. CDR3 DNA sequence: TGTGCCAGCAGCCTCCTTGACAGGGGGCGAGGGAGTGAGACCCAGTACTTC. Its translation: CASSLLDRGRGSETQYF.

The V and J genes are TRBV5-1 and TRBJ1-5, with D possibly TRBD1 on 5 matching bases. V was trimmed by 4 bases and J by 5 bases, leaving 16 bases between them. Germline CDR1 and CDR2: SGHRS and YFSETQ. This CDR3 is 15 amino acids long. The CDR3 nucleotides read TGCGCCAGCAGCCCAACGACGGGGGAGTATCAGCCCCAGCATTTT. Its translation is CASSPTTGEYQPQHF.

The V call is TRBV5-4, the J call TRBJ2-7; D unclear. The CDR3 covers 11 residues. CDR1 SGHNT and CDR2 YYREEE come from the germline V gene (reference sequence). Trimming shortened V by 0 bases and J by 7 bases, and 5 bases separated the two germline ends. Here the CDR3 DNA reads TGTGCCAGCAGCTTGGGAGCGGAGCAGTACTTC. It is translated as CASSLGAEQYF.

The J gene is TRBJ2-7, the V gene TRBV29-1, with 10 positions matching TRBD1. The CDR3 sequence is 13 residues long. Germline V gene lookup returns CDR1 SQVTM and CDR2 ANQGSEA. Trimming removed 4 bases from V and 5 bases from J; junction bases left unmatched: 5. Here the CDR3 reads CSVGDRGGDEQYF. DNA of the CDR3: TGCAGCGTTGGGGACAGGGGCGGCGACGAGCAGTACTTC.

This clone was seen a few times. V is TRBV4-1 and J is TRBJ1-2, with D hard to call. The CDR3 runs 12 residues. The germline V gene encodes CDR1 MGHRA and CDR2 YSYEKL. The V end lost 2 bases, the J end lost 7 bases, and 8 bases lay between the germline ends. CDR3 sequence: CASSQLRGGYTF. Here the CDR3 DNA reads TGCGCCAGCAGCCAACTCCGGGGTGGCTACACCTTC.

In its sample, this clone was seen a few times. J is TRBJ2-7 and V is TRBV6-1; 8 bases map to TRBD1. V trimming: 7 bases; J trimming: 3 bases; junction bases outside the gene matches: 8. The CDR3 is 14 residues long. Looked up from germline, CDR1 is MNHNS and CDR2 is SASEGT. CDR3 region: CASTQGQGYYEQYF. In DNA, the CDR3 is TGTGCCAGCACCCAAGGACAGGGCTACTACGAGCAGTACTTC.

The chain joins TRBV2 to TRBJ1-5; D not certain. V lost 3 bases, J lost 11 bases, and 8 bases lay in between. CDR1 and CDR2 from the germline V gene are SNHLY and FYNNEI. The CDR3 length is 11 residues. The chain's CDR3 is CASSERSAQHF. The CDR3 DNA reads as TGTGCCAGCAGTGAGCGGTCGGCCCAGCATTTT.

This clone has just a few counts. The chain is built from TRBV11-2 and TRBJ2-7; TRBD1 agrees at 8 bases. Germline V gene data show CDR1 as SGHAT and CDR2 as FQNNGV. The CDR3 extends over 15 amino acids. J gave up 5 bases and V 4 bases, and 10 bases lay outside the gene matches. The CDR3 region is CASSSLQSTGDEQYF. The CDR3 DNA follows: TGTGCCAGCAGCTCCTTACAATCGACAGGGGACGAGCAGTACTTC.